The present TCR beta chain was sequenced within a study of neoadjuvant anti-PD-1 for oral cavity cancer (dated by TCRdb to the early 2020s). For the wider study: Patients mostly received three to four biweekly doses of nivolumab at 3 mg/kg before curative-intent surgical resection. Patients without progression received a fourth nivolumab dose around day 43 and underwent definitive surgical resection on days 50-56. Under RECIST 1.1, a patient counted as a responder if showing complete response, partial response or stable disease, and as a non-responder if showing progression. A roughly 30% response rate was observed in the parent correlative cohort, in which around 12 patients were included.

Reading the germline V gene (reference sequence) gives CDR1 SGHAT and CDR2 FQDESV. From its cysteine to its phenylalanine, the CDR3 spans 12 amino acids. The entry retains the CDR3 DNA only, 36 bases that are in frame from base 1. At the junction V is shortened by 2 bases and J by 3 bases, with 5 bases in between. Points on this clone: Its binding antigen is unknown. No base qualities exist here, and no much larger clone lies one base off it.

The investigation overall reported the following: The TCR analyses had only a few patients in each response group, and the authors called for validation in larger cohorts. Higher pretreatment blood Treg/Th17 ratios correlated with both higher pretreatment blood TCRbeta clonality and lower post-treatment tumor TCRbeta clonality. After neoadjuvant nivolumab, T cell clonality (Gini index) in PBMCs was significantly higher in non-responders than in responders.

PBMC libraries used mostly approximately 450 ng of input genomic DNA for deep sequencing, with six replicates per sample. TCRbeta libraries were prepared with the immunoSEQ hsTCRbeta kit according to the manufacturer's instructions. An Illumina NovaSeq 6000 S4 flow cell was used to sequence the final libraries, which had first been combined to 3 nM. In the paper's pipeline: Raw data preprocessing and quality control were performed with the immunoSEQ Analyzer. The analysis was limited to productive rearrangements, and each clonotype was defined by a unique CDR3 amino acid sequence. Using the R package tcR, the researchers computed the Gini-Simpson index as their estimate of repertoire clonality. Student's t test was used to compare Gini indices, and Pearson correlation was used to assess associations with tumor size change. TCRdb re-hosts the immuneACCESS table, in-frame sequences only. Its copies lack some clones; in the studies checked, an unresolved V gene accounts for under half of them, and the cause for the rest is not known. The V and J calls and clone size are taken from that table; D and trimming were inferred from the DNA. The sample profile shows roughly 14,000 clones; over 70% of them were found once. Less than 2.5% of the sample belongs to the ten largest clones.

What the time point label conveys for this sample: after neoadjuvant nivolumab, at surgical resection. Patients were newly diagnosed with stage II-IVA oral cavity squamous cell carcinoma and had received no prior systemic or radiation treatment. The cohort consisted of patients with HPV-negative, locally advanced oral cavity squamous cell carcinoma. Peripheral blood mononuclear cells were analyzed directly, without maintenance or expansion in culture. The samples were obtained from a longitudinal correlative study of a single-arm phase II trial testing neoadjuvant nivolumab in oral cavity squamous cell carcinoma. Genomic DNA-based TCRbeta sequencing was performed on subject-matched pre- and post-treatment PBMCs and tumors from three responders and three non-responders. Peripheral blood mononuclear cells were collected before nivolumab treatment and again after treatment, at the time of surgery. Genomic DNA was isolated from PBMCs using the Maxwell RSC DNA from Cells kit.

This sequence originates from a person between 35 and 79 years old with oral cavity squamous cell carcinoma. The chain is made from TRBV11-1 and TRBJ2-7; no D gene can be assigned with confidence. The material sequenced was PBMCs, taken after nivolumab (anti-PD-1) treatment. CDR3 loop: CASSLPDYEQYF. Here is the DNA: TGTGCCAGCAGCTTACCGGACTACGAGCAGTACTTC. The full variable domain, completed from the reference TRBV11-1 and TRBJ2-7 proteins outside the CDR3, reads EAEVAQSPRYKITEKSQAVAFWCDPISGHATLYWYRQILGQGPELLVQFQDESVVDDSQLPKDRFSAERLKGVDSTLKIQPAELGDSAMYLCASSLPDYEQYFGPGTRLTVT.